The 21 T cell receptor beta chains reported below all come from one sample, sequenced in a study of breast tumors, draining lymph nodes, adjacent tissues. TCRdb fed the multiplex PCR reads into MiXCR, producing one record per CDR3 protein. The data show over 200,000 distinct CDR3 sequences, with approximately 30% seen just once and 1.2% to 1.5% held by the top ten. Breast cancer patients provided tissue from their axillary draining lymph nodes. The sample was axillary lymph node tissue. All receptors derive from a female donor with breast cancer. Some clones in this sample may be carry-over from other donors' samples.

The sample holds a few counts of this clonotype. CDR3 protein: CASSEGRKNIQYF. The CDR3 nucleotides read TGTGCCAGCAGCGAGGGACGGAAGAACATTCAGTACTTC. The V gene is TRBV6-1, the J gene TRBJ2-4; D assignment may be TRBD1 or TRBD2 (5 bases each). The V end lost 6 bases, the J end lost 7 bases, and 13 bases lay between the germline ends. CDR3 length: 13 amino acids. The V gene's germline CDR1 is MNHNS and CDR2 SASEGT.

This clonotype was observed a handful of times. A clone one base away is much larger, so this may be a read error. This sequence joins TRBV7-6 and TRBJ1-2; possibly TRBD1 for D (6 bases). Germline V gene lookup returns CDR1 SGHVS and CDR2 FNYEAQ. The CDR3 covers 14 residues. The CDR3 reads CASSPETGTYGYIF. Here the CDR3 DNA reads TGTGCCAGCAGCCCCGAAACAGGGACCTATGGCTACATCTTC.

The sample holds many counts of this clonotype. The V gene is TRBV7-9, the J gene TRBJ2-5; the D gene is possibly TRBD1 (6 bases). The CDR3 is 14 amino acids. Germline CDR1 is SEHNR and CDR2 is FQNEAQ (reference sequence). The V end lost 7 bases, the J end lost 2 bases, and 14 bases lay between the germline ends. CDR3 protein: CASNPPTGQETQYF. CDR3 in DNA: TGTGCCAGCAACCCCCCGACAGGACAAGAGACCCAGTACTTC.

The DNA for the CDR3 is TGTGCCAGCAGCCCAACTCAGGGCCAGAACTATGGCTACACCTTC. Translating it yields CASSPTQGQNYGYTF. This chain joins TRBV7-2 and TRBJ1-2; D is possibly TRBD1 (5 bases). V gave up 5 bases and J gave up 2 bases, with 15 bases separating them. The CDR3 has 15 residues. Germline V lookup: CDR1 SGHTA, CDR2 FQGNSA.

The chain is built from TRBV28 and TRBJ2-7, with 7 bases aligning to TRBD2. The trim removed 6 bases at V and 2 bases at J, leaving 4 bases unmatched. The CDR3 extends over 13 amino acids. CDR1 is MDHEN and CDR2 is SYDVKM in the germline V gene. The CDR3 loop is CASSSGGTYEQYF. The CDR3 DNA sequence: TGTGCCAGCAGCTCCGGGGGGACCTACGAGCAGTACTTC.

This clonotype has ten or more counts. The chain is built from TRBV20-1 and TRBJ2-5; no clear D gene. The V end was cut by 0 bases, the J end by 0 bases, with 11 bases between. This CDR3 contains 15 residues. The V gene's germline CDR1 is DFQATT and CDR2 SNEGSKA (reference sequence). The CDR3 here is CSARDRVGYQETQYF. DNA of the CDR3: TGCAGTGCTAGAGACAGAGTGGGGTACCAAGAGACCCAGTACTTC.

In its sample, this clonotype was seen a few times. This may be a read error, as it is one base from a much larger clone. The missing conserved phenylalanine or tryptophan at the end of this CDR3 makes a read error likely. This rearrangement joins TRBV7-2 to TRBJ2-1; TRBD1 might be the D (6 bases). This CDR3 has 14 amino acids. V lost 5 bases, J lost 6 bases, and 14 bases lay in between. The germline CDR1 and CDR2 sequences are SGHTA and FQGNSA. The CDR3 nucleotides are TGTGCCAGCAGCACAGGGCATATTGCCAATGAGCAGTTCCTC. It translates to CASSTGHIANEQFL.

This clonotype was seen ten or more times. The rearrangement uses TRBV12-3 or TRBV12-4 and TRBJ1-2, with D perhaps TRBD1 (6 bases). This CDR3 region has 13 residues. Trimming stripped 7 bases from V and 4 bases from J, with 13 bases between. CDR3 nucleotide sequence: TGTGCCAGCAACCTACAGGGATTCTATGGCTACACCTTC. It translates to CASNLQGFYGYTF.

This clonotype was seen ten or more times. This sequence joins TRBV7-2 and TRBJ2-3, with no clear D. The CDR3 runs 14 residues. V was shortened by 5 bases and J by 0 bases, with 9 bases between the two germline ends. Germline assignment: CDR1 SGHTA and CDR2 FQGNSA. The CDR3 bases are TGTGCCAGCAGCCCCAGGCGGAGCACAGATACGCAGTATTTT. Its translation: CASSPRRSTDTQYF.

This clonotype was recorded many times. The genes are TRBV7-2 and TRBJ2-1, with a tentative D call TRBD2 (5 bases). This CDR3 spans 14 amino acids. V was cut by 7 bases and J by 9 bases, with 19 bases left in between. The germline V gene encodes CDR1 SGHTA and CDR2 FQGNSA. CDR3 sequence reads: CASTTQVLGSEQFF. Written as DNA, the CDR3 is TGTGCCAGCACCACGCAGGTGTTAGGGAGTGAGCAGTTCTTC.

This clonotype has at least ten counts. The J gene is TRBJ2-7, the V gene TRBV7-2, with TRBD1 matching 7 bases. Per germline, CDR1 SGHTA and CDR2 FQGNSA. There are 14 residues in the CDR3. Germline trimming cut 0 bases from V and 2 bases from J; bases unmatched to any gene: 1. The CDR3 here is CASSLATGTYEQYF. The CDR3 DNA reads TGTGCCAGCAGCTTAGCGACAGGGACCTACGAGCAGTACTTC.

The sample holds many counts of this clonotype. CDR3 residues: CASSDTGDTQYF. The CDR3 DNA sequence: TGTGCCAGCAGCGATACAGGGGATACGCAGTATTTT. The rearrangement links TRBV6-2 or TRBV6-3 to TRBJ2-3; D perhaps matches TRBD1 (6 bases). The CDR3 extends over 12 amino acids. V shed 6 bases and J shed 6 bases, with 10 bases lying between them. CDR1 is MNHEY and CDR2 is SVGEGT in the germline V gene.

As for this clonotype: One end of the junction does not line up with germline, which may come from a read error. This CDR3 reads CASSLGVTSVQEIQYF. The CDR3 nucleotides are TGTGCCAGCAGCTTAGGGGTGACTAGCGTACAAGAGATCCAGTACTTC. The chain couples TRBV7-9 to TRBJ2-5; TRBD2 agrees at 8 bases. This CDR3 contains 16 residues. Germline-derived CDR1 and CDR2 are SEHNR and FQNEAQ (reference sequence).

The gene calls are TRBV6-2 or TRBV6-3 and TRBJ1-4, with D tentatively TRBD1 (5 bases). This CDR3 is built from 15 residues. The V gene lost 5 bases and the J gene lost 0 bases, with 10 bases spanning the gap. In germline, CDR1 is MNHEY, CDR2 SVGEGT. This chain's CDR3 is CASSQRGSTNEKLFF. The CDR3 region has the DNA TGTGCCAGCAGTCAAAGGGGCTCAACTAATGAAAAACTGTTTTTT.

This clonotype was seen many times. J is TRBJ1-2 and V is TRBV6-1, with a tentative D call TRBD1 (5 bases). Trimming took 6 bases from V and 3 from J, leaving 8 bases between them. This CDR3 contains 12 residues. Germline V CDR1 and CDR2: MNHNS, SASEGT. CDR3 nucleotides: TGTGCCAGCAGGGACAATTACTATGGCTACACCTTC. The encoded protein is CASRDNYYGYTF.

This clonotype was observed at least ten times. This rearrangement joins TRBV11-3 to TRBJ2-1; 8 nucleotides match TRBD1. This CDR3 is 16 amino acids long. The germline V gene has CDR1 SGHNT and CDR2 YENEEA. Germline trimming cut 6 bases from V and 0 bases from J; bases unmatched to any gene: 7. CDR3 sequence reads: CASSRGQESSYNEQFF. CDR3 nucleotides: TGTGCCAGCAGTCGGGGACAGGAGAGCTCCTACAATGAGCAGTTCTTC.

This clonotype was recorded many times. The CDR3: CAIGQAETQYF. CDR3 DNA sequence: TGTGCCATCGGCCAGGCTGAGACCCAGTACTTC. The genes are TRBV10-3 and TRBJ2-5; D is ambiguous. Germline V CDR1 and CDR2: ENHRY, SYGVKD. This CDR3 contains 11 residues. V lost 8 bases and J 5 bases, leaving 9 bases between the germline ends.

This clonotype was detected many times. The CDR3 DNA follows: TGTGCCAGTTCCCAGGTTCTATATGAGCAGTTCTTC. This gives the protein CASSQVLYEQFF. The chain is built from TRBV19 and TRBJ2-1; D not certain. Germline CDR1 and CDR2: LNHDA and SQIVND (reference sequence). V was trimmed by 8 bases and J by 8 bases, leaving 13 bases between them. This CDR3 is built from 12 residues.

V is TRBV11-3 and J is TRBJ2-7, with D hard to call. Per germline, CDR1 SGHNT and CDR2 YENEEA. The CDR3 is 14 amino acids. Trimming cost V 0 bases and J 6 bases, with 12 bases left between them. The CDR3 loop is CASSLDARAVEQYF. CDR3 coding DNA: TGTGCCAGCAGCTTAGATGCAAGGGCGGTCGAGCAGTACTTC. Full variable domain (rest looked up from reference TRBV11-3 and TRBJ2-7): EAGVVQSPRYKIIEKKQPVAFWCNPISGHNTLYWYLQNLGQGPELLIRYENEEAVDDSQLPKDRFSAERLKGVDSTLKIQPAELGDSAVYLCASSLDARAVEQYFGPGTRLTVT.

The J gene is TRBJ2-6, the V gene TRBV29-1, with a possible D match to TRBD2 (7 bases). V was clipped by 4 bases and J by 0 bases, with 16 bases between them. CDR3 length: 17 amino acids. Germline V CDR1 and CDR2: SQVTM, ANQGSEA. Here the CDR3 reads CSVAQGGGFSGANVLTF. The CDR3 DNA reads TGCAGCGTTGCACAGGGAGGGGGATTCTCTGGGGCCAACGTCCTGACTTTC.

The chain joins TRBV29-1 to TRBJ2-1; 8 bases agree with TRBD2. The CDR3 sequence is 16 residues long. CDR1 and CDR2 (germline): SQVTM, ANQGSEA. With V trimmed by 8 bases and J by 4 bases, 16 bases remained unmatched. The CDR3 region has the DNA TGCAGCTTTTCAGCTGGTGCCAGCGGGGGTTACAATGAGCAGTTCTTC. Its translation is CSFSAGASGGYNEQFF.